This T cell receptor beta chain was sequenced in a study of T cell responses to AZD1222 COVID-19 vaccine. With respect to this clone: Its specificity is not known.

Whole-study results and caveats: CD4 TCRs covered the whole spike, strongest at regions 160-218 and 743-854. A mostly white British donor set with more females was recruited, and clonal diversity was possibly underestimated. Increases in Spike-specific TCR breadth and depth were seen after two AZD1222 doses.

The CDR3 is 13 amino acids. Trimming took off 5 bases at V and 5 bases at J, with 13 bases between the two ends. In germline, CDR1 is MDHEN, CDR2 SYDVKM. Data came from immunoSEQ multiplex PCR; TCRdb stores just in-frame clones and leaves some out. The sample holds 100,000 to 140,000 clones, about 85% seen once. The V and J genes are TRBV28 and TRBJ2-7; a weak D match, TRBD2 (6 bases). Sequencing used peripheral blood, obtained on day 0 of AZD1222 vaccination. The sequence was collected from an adult in good health. CDR3 nucleotide sequence: TGTGCCAGCAGTCTCCAGCGGAGGGACGAGCAGTACTTC. It is translated as CASSLQRRDEQYF.